This T cell receptor (beta chain) was sequenced in a study of cytomegalovirus exposure and HLA in healthy donors. Study details: The same platform as the approximately 700 first-cohort repertoires was used for the roughly 130 validation repertoires, a later analysis reported. Whole-study findings and limits: The authors listed 164 TCR beta chains as cytomegalovirus-associated. Specificity of three CMV-associated chains for CMV antigens was verified in vitro.

Worth noting for this clone: Its antigen is unidentified.

Trimming cost V 3 bases and J 4 bases, with 19 bases left between them. Looked up from germline, CDR1 is ENHRY and CDR2 is SYGVKD. The CDR3 contains 17 residues. Profiled with immunoSEQ multiplex PCR; TCRdb holds only in-frame clones, not every one. The table records roughly 140,000 clones, about 91% of them present only once. Sequencing input: PBMCs. The TCR comes from a woman aged 18-29 years in good health and CMV-seropositive. The chain carries TRBV10-3 and TRBJ1-3; the D gene is possibly TRBD1 (5 bases). The CDR3 reads CAISDKSRTNPGNTIYF. As DNA, the CDR3 is TGTGCCATCAGTGATAAATCTAGGACAAACCCGGGAAACACCATATATTTT.